The next 18 T cell receptor beta chains were all read from a single sample in a study of technical replicates of blood from a few donors. The method was immunoSEQ multiplex PCR; TCRdb's version includes in-frame clones alone and lacks a portion of them. The sample shows some 80,000 clones, just under 95% of them seen only once. Sample: T cells isolated from PBMCs. The receptors come from a human donor in good health.

This clone has just one count. The rearrangement joins TRBV28 to TRBJ2-7; 8 nucleotides match TRBD1. Trimming removed 3 bases from V and 2 bases from J; junction bases left unmatched: 3. Germline V gives CDR1 MDHEN, CDR2 SYDVKM. The CDR3 sequence is 14 residues long. The CDR3 reads CASSFSQGAYEQYF. The DNA for the CDR3 is TGTGCCAGCAGTTTTTCACAGGGGGCCTACGAGCAGTACTTC.

In this sample, this clone turned up a few times. The chain links TRBV30 to TRBJ1-1; D gene ambiguous. Deletions cut 7 bases from V and 10 bases from J, with 13 bases between. Germline-derived CDR1 and CDR2 are GTSNPN and SVGIG (reference sequence). The CDR3 spans 10 residues. The CDR3 here is CASNDNAAFF. The CDR3 DNA sequence: TGTGCCTCCAACGACAACGCAGCTTTCTTT.

This clone showed up just once. This chain joins TRBV18 and TRBJ1-3; D is uncertain. CDR3 length equals 16 residues. CDR1 is KGHSH and CDR2 is LQKENI in the germline V gene. V was trimmed by 3 bases and J by 0 bases, leaving 12 bases between them. The CDR3 sequence is CASSPLGGGSGNTIYF. CDR3 nucleotides: TGTGCCAGCTCACCGCTGGGAGGTGGCTCTGGAAACACCATATATTTT.

This chain uses TRBV28 with TRBJ2-1; 7 nucleotides line up with TRBD1. Per germline, CDR1 MDHEN and CDR2 SYDVKM. The CDR3 has 15 amino acids. V dropped 6 bases and J dropped 6; count of bases not matched to a gene: 11. The CDR3 sequence: CASSDRDSKTNEQFF. The DNA for the CDR3 is TGTGCCAGCAGCGACCGGGACAGCAAGACCAATGAGCAGTTCTTC.

This clone was seen only once. The V gene is TRBV6-1, the J gene TRBJ2-1; tentatively, D is TRBD2 (5 bases). Germline V gives CDR1 MNHNS, CDR2 SASEGT. Trimming cost V 2 bases and J 0 bases, with 14 bases left between them. The CDR3 loop spans 17 amino acids. CDR3 nucleotide sequence: TGTGCCAGCAGTGAATTTTCACTAGGAAGCTCCTACAATGAGCAGTTCTTC. Amino acids: CASSEFSLGSSYNEQFF.

V gene TRBV7-6 combines with J gene TRBJ2-7; D might be TRBD2 (5 bases). Germline values: CDR1 SGHVS, CDR2 FNYEAQ. The CDR3 spans 14 residues. V was pared by 4 bases and J by 5 bases, with 15 bases between. CDR3 coding DNA: TGTGCCAGCAGCTCCACGAGGGTGCTGGACGAGCAGTACTTC. This encodes CASSSTRVLDEQYF.

Only one count was recorded for this clone. The chain couples TRBV30 to TRBJ1-3, with TRBD1 matching 8 bases. From germline, CDR1 is GTSNPN and CDR2 SVGIG (reference sequence). J gave up 0 bases and V 2 bases, and 3 bases lay outside the gene matches. The CDR3 sequence is 15 residues long. CDR3 sequence (DNA): TGTGCCTGGAGTATCACAGGGGGCTCTGGAAACACCATATATTTT. Its translation is CAWSITGGSGNTIYF.

The chain has TRBV27 and TRBJ2-3, with 7 bases fitting TRBD2. After removal of 5 bases from V and 2 bases from J, the junction contained 10 bases not matched to a gene. This CDR3 spans 16 amino acids. Germline loops: CDR1 MNHEY, CDR2 SMNVEV (reference sequence). Here the CDR3 reads CASSERREEITDTQYF. CDR3 in DNA: TGTGCCAGCAGTGAAAGACGGGAGGAGATCACAGATACGCAGTATTTT.

The gene calls are TRBV9 and TRBJ2-3; TRBD2 might be the D (7 bases). The CDR3 contains 14 residues. Germline lookup yields CDR1 SGDLS and CDR2 YYNGEE. Trimming shortened V by 2 bases and J by 5 bases, and 12 bases separated the two germline ends. The CDR3 here is CASSVEGGRDTQYF. For the CDR3, the DNA is TGTGCCAGCAGCGTTGAGGGGGGGAGAGATACGCAGTATTTT.

This sequence joins TRBV27 and TRBJ1-5; D is unresolved. This CDR3 spans 13 amino acids. In germline, CDR1 is MNHEY, CDR2 SMNVEV (reference sequence). V shed 5 bases and J shed 8 bases, with 13 bases lying between them. The CDR3 DNA follows: TGTGCCAGCAGTCCCTATCCCGGGAAGCCCCAGCATTTT. Protein: CASSPYPGKPQHF.

CDR3 amino acids: CATLLNTEAFF. For the CDR3, the DNA is TGTGCCACCCTCTTGAACACTGAAGCTTTCTTT. The V and J genes are TRBV6-5 and TRBJ1-1; D not certain. Deletions cut 10 bases from V and 0 bases from J, with 6 bases between. Germline CDR1 MNHEY, CDR2 SVGAGI. This CDR3 contains 11 residues.

The chain recombines TRBV7-2 with TRBJ2-2, with D maybe TRBD2 (5 bases). The CDR3 totals 16 residues. The germline gives CDR1 SGHTA, CDR2 FQGNSA. Trimming left V 7 bases short and J 4 bases short, with 19 bases between. This CDR3 is CASTPPAGLLTGELFF. CDR3 coding DNA: TGTGCCAGCACCCCCCCGGCGGGTCTCCTCACCGGGGAGCTGTTTTTT.

The V gene is TRBV7-6, the J gene TRBJ2-2; D might be TRBD2 (5 bases). CDR1 SGHVS and CDR2 FNYEAQ come from the germline V gene. V shed 5 bases and J shed 1 base, with 14 bases lying between them. The CDR3 sequence is 16 residues long. Here the CDR3 DNA reads TGTGCCAGCAGCCCCCCCGGGAAGGGGAACACCGGGGAGCTGTTTTTT. This gives the protein CASSPPGKGNTGELFF. Drawing the rest from reference TRBV7-6 and TRBJ2-2, the complete variable domain is GAGVSQSPRYKVTKRGQDVALRCDPISGHVSLYWYRQALGQGPEFLTYFNYEAQQDKSGLPNDRFSAERPEGSISTLTIQRTEQRDSAMYRCASSPPGKGNTGELFFGEGSRLTVL.

V and J are TRBV4-1 and TRBJ1-5, with 10 nucleotides matching TRBD1. Trimming cost V 0 bases and J 7 bases; bases outside gene matches: 6. Germline CDR1 and CDR2: MGHRA and YSYEKL. The CDR3 runs to 16 residues. The CDR3 reads CASSQDPGQGHQPQHF. DNA for the CDR3: TGCGCCAGCAGCCAAGATCCGGGACAGGGGCACCAGCCCCAGCATTTT.

This clone was seen just once. This chain uses TRBV29-1 with TRBJ1-2; 8 bases fit TRBD1. The J segment lost 3 bases and the V segment lost 6 bases, leaving 9 bases of the junction unmatched. CDR1 and CDR2 from the germline V gene are SQVTM and ANQGSEA. This CDR3 region has 14 residues. The CDR3 spells CSVQDRDKDYGYTF. As DNA, the CDR3 is TGCAGCGTCCAGGACAGGGACAAAGACTATGGCTACACCTTC.

The chain is built from TRBV7-2 and TRBJ2-7, with D uncertain. CDR1 and CDR2 from the germline V gene are SGHTA and FQGNSA. Trimming removed 5 bases at V and 2 bases at J, with 13 bases between. This CDR3 comprises 14 residues. The CDR3 DNA follows: TGTGCCAGCAGCCCCATTGGCAGCGCCTACGAGCAGTACTTC. Translation: CASSPIGSAYEQYF.

V is TRBV15 and J is TRBJ1-2, with D possibly matching TRBD1 (6 bases). The V end was cut by 4 bases, the J end by 4 bases, with 16 bases between. The CDR3 consists of 15 residues. The V gene's germline CDR1 is LNHNV and CDR2 YYDKDF (reference sequence). The CDR3 DNA reads as TGTGCCACCAGCATTATTTTCAGGGGTTCCTATGGCTACACCTTC. Residues: CATSIIFRGSYGYTF.

The chain links TRBV9 to TRBJ2-2, with D perhaps TRBD2 (5 bases). The V end lost 3 bases, the J end lost 6 bases, and 12 bases lay between the germline ends. CDR3 length: 14 residues. CDR1 and CDR2 from the germline V gene are SGDLS and YYNGEE. The CDR3 loop is CASSAYNSAGELFF. In DNA, the CDR3 is TGTGCCAGCAGCGCCTATAATAGCGCCGGGGAGCTGTTTTTT.